This is a list of T cell receptor beta chains from one sample in a study of T cell repertoires in cytomegalovirus infection. TCRdb reanalysed the reads using MiXCR and keeps one entry per CDR3 protein. In the table there are roughly 100,000 distinct CDR3 sequences, more than 15% of which are singletons. What was sequenced was PBMCs. All receptors come from a human donor in good health (CMV status not recorded). Some clones in this sample may be carry-over from other donors' samples. CDR3s include the opening cysteine and the closing phenylalanine or tryptophan. A D gene is named only where the DNA matches it firmly. A clone size is listed for some rows: how often the clone was seen (once, few, many), or a class if it is expanded.

TRBV28	TRBJ2-1	14	TRBD2	many	CASSLSGGRAEQFF	TGTGCCAGCAGTTTATCGGGGGGGAGGGCTGAGCAGTTCTTC
TRBV10-3	TRBJ1-5	13	.	.	CAISAGDGQPQHF	TGTGCCATCAGTGCAGGGGACGGACAGCCCCAGCATTTT
TRBV28	TRBJ1-1	13	.	few	CASSPGRPSEAFF	TGTGCCAGCTCCCCGGGGCGCCCCTCTGAAGCTTTCTTT
TRBV7-9	TRBJ2-5	14	TRBD1	.	CASSSDRAFETQYF	TGTGCCAGCAGCTCCGACAGGGCCTTTGAGACCCAGTACTTC
TRBV2	TRBJ2-5	16	.	few	CASSAPGAGLSETQYF	TGTGCCAGCAGTGCGCCGGGGGCCGGACTTTCGGAGACCCAGTACTTC
TRBV7-2	TRBJ1-2	13	TRBD1	many	CASSRDRGYGYTF	TGTGCCAGCAGTAGGGACAGGGGTTACGGCTACACCTTC
TRBV12-5	TRBJ1-5	14	TRBD1	few	CASGLTTGNQPQHF	TGTGCTAGTGGTTTGACGACAGGGAATCAGCCCCAGCATTTT
TRBV12-3/TRBV12-4	TRBJ2-5	16	TRBD2	few	CASSHRLAGDQETQYF	TGTGCCAGCAGTCATCGACTAGCGGGGGACCAAGAGACCCAGTACTTC
TRBV7-3	TRBJ2-1	17	TRBD2	few	CASSLGTSGGVVNEQFF	TGTGCCAGCAGCCTAGGGACTAGCGGGGGGGTGGTAAATGAGCAGTTCTTC
TRBV7-2	TRBJ2-7	13	.	.	CATRGDGAYEQYF	TGTGCCACCAGGGGGGACGGGGCCTACGAGCAGTACTTC
TRBV7-2	TRBJ2-7	14	.	many	CASSLVGASYEQYF	TGTGCCAGCAGCTTAGTCGGGGCTTCCTACGAGCAGTACTTC
TRBV10-3	TRBJ2-2	15	.	.	CAIRNGSTNTGELFF	TGTGCCATCAGAAACGGCAGCACGAACACCGGGGAGCTGTTTTTT
TRBV7-9	TRBJ2-3	16	.	many	CASSFRQHQNGDTQYF	TGTGCCAGCAGTTTCAGACAGCATCAAAATGGGGATACGCAGTATTTT
TRBV12-3/TRBV12-4	TRBJ2-7	13	.	.	CASSLFRRYEQYF	TGTGCCAGCAGTTTATTTAGGCGCTACGAGCAGTACTTC
TRBV7-2	TRBJ2-3	15	TRBD2	many	CASSANSGGANTQYF	TGTGCCAGCAGCGCAAATAGCGGGGGGGCGAATACGCAGTATTTT
TRBV6-2/TRBV6-3	TRBJ2-2	16	TRBD2	.	CASSSGLAVNTGELFF	TGTGCCAGCAGTTCGGGACTAGCGGTTAACACCGGGGAGCTGTTTTTT
TRBV7-8	TRBJ2-7	12	.	many	CASSLGGLEQYF	TGTGCCAGCAGCTTAGGGGGCCTCGAGCAGTACTTC
TRBV3-1	TRBJ1-1	14	.	.	CASSQKARDTGAFF	TGTGCCAGCAGCCAAAAGGCGAGGGACACTGGAGCTTTCTTT
TRBV5-5	TRBJ2-1	17	TRBD2	.	CASSLPSGGANYNEQFF	TGTGCCAGCAGCCTCCCTAGCGGGGGGGCCAACTACAATGAGCAGTTCTTC
TRBV4-1	TRBJ2-1	16	.	many	CASSQGAGPEHREQFF	TGCGCCAGCAGCCAAGGCGCGGGGCCCGAGCACAGGGAGCAGTTCTTC
TRBV2	TRBJ1-5	13	.	few	CASSETVVQPQHF	TGTGCCAGCAGTGAAACAGTGGTTCAGCCCCAGCATTTT
TRBV20-1	TRBJ1-2	12	.	.	CSASPEMNGYTF	TGCAGTGCTAGCCCGGAAATGAACGGCTACACCTTC
TRBV7-3	TRBJ1-6	14	.	.	CASSLTGSGSPLHF	TGTGCCAGCAGCTTAACAGGGTCGGGTTCACCCCTCCACTTT
TRBV2	TRBJ2-7	12	TRBD2	.	CASSGTSNEQYF	TGTGCCAGCAGCGGGACTAGCAACGAGCAGTACTTC
TRBV6-2/TRBV6-3	TRBJ1-6	15	.	many	CASSYGWGRNSPLHF	TGTGCCAGCAGTTACGGATGGGGTCGGAATTCACCCCTCCACTTT
TRBV7-9	TRBJ2-1	18	.	many	CASSLDGVPLSSYNEQFF	TGTGCCAGCAGCTTAGACGGGGTCCCCCTAAGCTCCTACAATGAGCAGTTCTTC
TRBV28	TRBJ1-3	15	.	.	CASSTVEGSGNTIYF	TGTGCCAGCAGCACCGTCGAAGGCTCTGGAAACACCATATATTTT
TRBV7-2	TRBJ1-1	14	TRBD1	many	CASSRGQASTEAFF	TGTGCCAGCAGCCGAGGACAGGCTAGCACTGAAGCTTTCTTT
TRBV27	TRBJ2-3	14	.	few	CASSFNRVTDTQYF	TGTGCCAGCAGTTTCAATAGAGTCACAGATACGCAGTATTTT
TRBV7-3	TRBJ2-3	17	TRBD1	.	CASNYSTLVDRADTQYF	TGTGCCAGCAACTACTCTACCCTCGTGGACAGGGCAGATACGCAGTATTTT
TRBV7-4	TRBJ2-7	14	.	.	CASSTRDTSYGQYF	TGTGCCAGCAGCACCCGGGACACTTCCTACGGGCAGTACTTC
TRBV12-3/TRBV12-4	TRBJ2-1	16	TRBD2	few	CASSPSVGRVDNEQFF	TGTGCCAGCAGTCCTTCGGTGGGGAGGGTGGACAATGAGCAGTTCTTC
TRBV5-5	TRBJ2-6	17	.	.	CASSVMDTASGANVLTF	TGTGCCAGCAGCGTTATGGACACGGCCTCTGGGGCCAACGTCCTGACTTTC
TRBV20-1	TRBJ2-3	14	TRBD2	few	CSAASGGATDTQYF	TGCAGTGCAGCTAGCGGGGGGGCCACAGATACGCAGTATTTT
TRBV7-6	TRBJ1-1	16	TRBD1	many	CASSLARTGMNTEAFF	TGTGCCAGCAGCTTAGCGAGGACAGGGATGAACACTGAAGCTTTCTTT
TRBV5-1	TRBJ2-7	16	.	many	CASSLGARTETTEQYF	TGCGCCAGCAGCTTGGGGGCCCGGACAGAGACGACCGAGCAGTACTTC
TRBV20-1	TRBJ2-5	16	TRBD1	.	CSAVNPLGQGKETQYF	TGCAGTGCCGTCAACCCTTTGGGACAGGGAAAAGAGACCCAGTACTTC
TRBV7-9	TRBJ1-4	14	TRBD1	few	CASQQGQGEGKLFF	TGTGCCAGCCAACAAGGACAGGGGGAGGGAAAACTGTTTTTT
TRBV7-2	TRBJ2-7	14	TRBD2	many	CASSLRTSIYEQYF	TGTGCCAGCAGCTTAAGGACTAGTATCTACGAGCAGTACTTC
TRBV6-1	TRBJ2-7	14	TRBD1	many	CASSPGQSNYEQYF	TGTGCCAGCAGTCCGGGACAGAGCAACTACGAGCAGTACTTC
TRBV7-2	TRBJ2-5	14	.	once	CASSLCSGGETQYF	TGTGCCAGCAGCTTATGTAGCGGTGGAGAGACCCAGTACTTC
TRBV29-1	TRBJ1-3	15	TRBD1	many	CSVVHRDRAGNTIYF	TGCAGCGTAGTCCACCGGGACAGGGCTGGAAACACCATATATTTT